This passage covers 13 T cell receptor beta chains from one sample sequenced in a study of blood T cell repertoires in COVID-19. Sequencing was performed with immunoSEQ multiplex PCR; in TCRdb, only in-frame clones are kept and a portion is missing. Of about 160,000 clones listed, 80% to 90% are singletons. Sequenced sample: peripheral blood. The receptors derive from an older man with acute or convalescent COVID-19.

The V call is TRBV24-1, the J call TRBJ2-3, with 7 bases matching TRBD1. V shed 4 bases, J shed 0 bases, and the junction held 9 bases outside the gene matches. This CDR3 is 17 amino acids long. The germline CDR1 and CDR2 sequences are KGHDR and SFDVKD. CDR3: CATSDPTGLISTDTQYF. The CDR3 region has the DNA TGTGCCACCAGTGACCCGACAGGGTTGATAAGCACAGATACGCAGTATTTT.

There are a few counts of this clone. This chain joins TRBV27 and TRBJ1-1, with D possibly being TRBD1 (6 bases). CDR3 length: 16 amino acids. Germline V gene lookup returns CDR1 MNHEY and CDR2 SMNVEV (reference sequence). The ends were cut back, 7 bases at V and 5 bases at J, with 23 bases in the middle. The CDR3 reads CASIPFGGGQRTEAFF. In nucleotides, the CDR3 is TGTGCCAGCATTCCGTTTGGGGGGGGGCAGAGGACTGAAGCTTTCTTT.

In DNA, the CDR3 is TGTGCCAGCAGCTTAGCGGCCACTAGCGGGAGAATCTCCGAGCAGTACTTC. It is translated as CASSLAATSGRISEQYF. The chain couples TRBV7-9 to TRBJ2-7; TRBD2 matches at 11 bases. Germline V lookup: CDR1 SEHNR, CDR2 FQNEAQ (reference sequence). The V segment lost 0 bases and the J segment 6 bases; nucleotides outside the gene matches: 10. The CDR3 totals 17 residues.

This chain connects TRBV10-3 to TRBJ2-7; TRBD2 agrees at 12 bases. V gave up 10 bases and J gave up 4 bases; unmatched junction bases: 5. CDR3 length: 13 residues. Germline CDR1 ENHRY, CDR2 SYGVKD. As DNA, the CDR3 is TGTGCCACCCTGACTAGCGGGAGTTACGAGCAGTACTTC. It yields the protein CATLTSGSYEQYF.

J is TRBJ2-1 and V is TRBV5-1; 8 nucleotides line up with TRBD2. Germline lookup yields CDR1 SGHRS and CDR2 YFSETQ. The length of the CDR3 is 15 residues. The trim removed 7 bases at V and 2 bases at J, leaving 8 bases unmatched. The CDR3 DNA is TGCGCCAGCGGGGCGACTAGCGCTACCTACAATGAGCAGTTCTTC. The encoded protein is CASGATSATYNEQFF.

This chain connects TRBV3-1 (or the pseudogene TRBV3-2) to TRBJ2-3, with TRBD2 matching 12 bases. After removal of 3 bases from V and 4 bases from J, the junction contained 8 bases not matched to a gene. CDR3 length equals 17 residues. Germline V gives CDR1 LGHDT, CDR2 YNNKEL (reference sequence). DNA for the CDR3: TGTGCCAGCAGCCACCGTAGACTAGCGGGAGAGCCAGATACGCAGTATTTT. Translating gives CASSHRRLAGEPDTQYF.

This clone was picked up a small number of times. This rearrangement joins TRBV28 to TRBJ1-5, with 9 bases identical to TRBD1. The germline gives CDR1 MDHEN, CDR2 SYDVKM. Trimming removed 5 bases from V and 6 bases from J; junction bases left unmatched: 8. The CDR3 runs 15 residues. The CDR3 spells CASSRLTGGGQPQHF. Written as DNA, the CDR3 is TGTGCCAGCAGTCGACTCACAGGGGGCGGTCAGCCCCAGCATTTT.

This clone was detected once. The V and J genes are TRBV6-5 and TRBJ1-5; 11 bases are a match to TRBD1. The CDR3 covers 15 residues. Germline values: CDR1 MNHEY, CDR2 SVGAGI. The ends lost 6 bases at V and 3 bases at J; junction bases unmatched: 4. The CDR3 reads CASSRGQGDNQPQHF. The DNA for the CDR3 is TGTGCCAGCAGCCGGGGACAGGGGGACAATCAGCCCCAGCATTTT.

The gene calls are TRBV5-6 and TRBJ2-3; no reliable D call. There are 13 residues in the CDR3. CDR1 and CDR2 (germline): SGHDT, YYEEEE. The V gene lost 4 bases and the J gene lost 3 bases, with 9 bases spanning the gap. The CDR3 bases are TGTGCCAGCAGCCCTCTTCTAACAGATACGCAGTATTTT. This codes for CASSPLLTDTQYF.

This clone was picked up one time. The V and J genes are TRBV27 and TRBJ1-2, with TRBD1 matching 9 bases. The V segment lost 4 bases and the J segment 6 bases; nucleotides outside the gene matches: 12. Germline V gives CDR1 MNHEY, CDR2 SMNVEV (reference sequence). The CDR3 length is 16 residues. The CDR3 DNA reads TGTGCCAGCAGTTCCTTGGCCGGGACAGGGCGCCATGGCTACACCTTC. Protein product: CASSSLAGTGRHGYTF.

The V gene is TRBV5-1, the J gene TRBJ1-1; TRBD1 might be the D (5 bases). CDR1 and CDR2 (germline): SGHRS, YFSETQ. This CDR3 has 13 residues. Trimming cost V 0 bases and J 6 bases, with 9 bases left between them. Here the CDR3 DNA reads TGCGCCAGCAGCTTGGCCGGGACTTCTGAAGCTTTCTTT. Translated: CASSLAGTSEAFF.

The chain combines TRBV2 with TRBJ2-3; TRBD2 matches at 8 bases. V trimming: 4 bases; J trimming: 6 bases; junction bases outside the gene matches: 9. Germline V lookup: CDR1 SNHLY, CDR2 FYNNEI. The CDR3 extends over 15 amino acids. The CDR3 sequence is CASSVRREAGDTQYF. The CDR3 DNA sequence: TGTGCCAGCAGTGTCCGGCGGGAGGCGGGGGATACGCAGTATTTT.

This clone appeared a few times. This rearrangement joins TRBV6-4 to TRBJ1-6; no reliable D call. The CDR3 is 14 residues long. The V end lost 0 bases, the J end lost 7 bases, and 7 bases lay between the germline ends. Germline V gene data show CDR1 as MRHNA and CDR2 as SNTAGT. CDR3 bases: TGTGCCAGCAGTGACTCGTCGGGGAATTCACCCCTCCACTTT. This codes for CASSDSSGNSPLHF.